Listed below are T cell receptor beta chains from one sample, sequenced in a study of T cells in localized non-small cell lung cancer. Repertoires were generated with immunoSEQ multiplex PCR, while TCRdb's copy carries only in-frame clones and drops some. Among 45,000 to 60,000 clones listed, around 83% were seen once. Sequences were derived from peripheral blood, sampled before any cancer treatment. The receptor set was obtained from a female donor of 60 years or more with stage II squamous cell lung carcinoma. Each CDR3 is given with its conserved first and last residue. The D gene is left open where the match is weak. Where a row states a size, it is once, few, many or the class of an expanded clone; other rows omit it.

TRBJ2-2 . TRBV13 . TGTGCCAGCAGGGGAGGACAGGTGAACACCGGGGAGCTGTTTTTT CASRGGQVNTGELFF
TRBJ2-3 . TRBV25-1 . TGTGCCAGCCGGCCCCAGTCATATTTCACAGATACGCAGTATTTT CASRPQSYFTDTQYF
TRBJ1-5 . TRBV5-1 . TGCGCCAGCGGACGGCTTTATAGCAATCAGCCCCAGCATTTT CASGRLYSNQPQHF
TRBJ2-1 . TRBV2 TRBD1 TGTGCCAGCAGCCCTGACAGGGGGGCCTACAATGAGCAGTTCTTC CASSPDRGAYNEQFF
TRBJ1-1 . TRBV7-6 . TGTGCCAGCAGCTTCAGTAACAGGAACACTGAAGCTTTCTTT CASSFSNRNTEAFF
TRBJ1-2 once TRBV18 TRBD1 TGTGCCAGCTCACCGACAGGGGACTATGGCTACACCTTC CASSPTGDYGYTF
TRBJ1-2 . TRBV28 TRBD1 TGTGCCAGCAGTTTAGGCAGGGGGCGAGGCTACACCTTC CASSLGRGRGYTF
TRBJ2-7 . TRBV6-5 . TGTGCCAGCAGTTACTCGATGACAGAGCAGTACTTC CASSYSMTEQYF
TRBJ2-6 . TRBV5-1 . TGCGCCAGCAGCACACAACCACAGGGAAGGCTCTCTGGGGCCAACGTCCTGACTTTC CASSTQPQGRLSGANVLTF
TRBJ1-1 few TRBV10-3 . TGTGCCATCAGTGTGTTAGAGTTTGCTGAAGCTTTCTTT CAISVLEFAEAFF